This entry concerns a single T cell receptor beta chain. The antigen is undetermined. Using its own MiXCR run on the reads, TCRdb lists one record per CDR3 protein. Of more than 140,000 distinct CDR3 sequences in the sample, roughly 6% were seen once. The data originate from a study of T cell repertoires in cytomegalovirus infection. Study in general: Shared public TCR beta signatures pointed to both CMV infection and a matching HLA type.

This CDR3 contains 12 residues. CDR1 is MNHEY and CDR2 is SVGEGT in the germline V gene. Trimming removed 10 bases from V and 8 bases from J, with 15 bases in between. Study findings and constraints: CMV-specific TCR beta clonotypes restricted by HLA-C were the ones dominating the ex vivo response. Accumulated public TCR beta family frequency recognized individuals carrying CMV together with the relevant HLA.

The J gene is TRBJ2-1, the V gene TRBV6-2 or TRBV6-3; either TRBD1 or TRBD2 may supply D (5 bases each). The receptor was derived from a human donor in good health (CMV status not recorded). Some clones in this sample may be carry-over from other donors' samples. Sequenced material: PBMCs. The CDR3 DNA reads TGTGCCATCTCCCCCCGGGGCCATGAGCAGTTCTTC. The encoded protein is CAISPRGHEQFF.